This is a list of T cell receptor beta chains from one sample in a study of cytomegalovirus exposure and HLA in healthy donors. Data came from immunoSEQ multiplex PCR; TCRdb stores just in-frame clones and leaves some out. The sample includes about 300,000 clones, roughly 88% of them seen just once. Input material: PBMCs. The source of these receptors is a man aged 35 to 55 in good health and CMV-seropositive. The CDR3 runs from the conserved cysteine through the conserved F or W. A D gene is named only where the DNA matches it firmly. Clone size, where shown, is once, few, many, or a class for clones that have expanded.

d_call cdr3_length j_call v_call clone_size cdr3_aa cdr3_nt
TRBD2 17 TRBJ2-5 TRBV27 once CASSSAGTSVLQETQYF TGTGCCAGCAGCTCCGCCGGGACTAGCGTACTCCAAGAGACCCAGTACTTC
TRBD2 14 TRBJ2-7 TRBV11-2 . CASRVWREPYEQYF TGTGCCAGCAGAGTGTGGCGGGAGCCCTACGAGCAGTACTTC
. 13 TRBJ1-5 TRBV13 . CASSLQAGQPQHF TGTGCCAGCAGCCTCCAGGCGGGTCAGCCCCAGCATTTT
. 12 TRBJ2-2 TRBV27 few CASSTGSGELFF TGTGCCAGCAGTACAGGGTCCGGGGAGCTGTTTTTT
TRBD1 17 TRBJ2-1 TRBV5-1 . CASSLGQGSSSYNEQFF TGCGCCAGCAGCTTGGGACAGGGGTCGAGCTCCTACAATGAGCAGTTCTTC
TRBD1 14 TRBJ2-6 TRBV5-1 . CASVQGAGANVLTF TGCGCCAGCGTCCAGGGGGCTGGGGCCAACGTCCTGACTTTC
. 12 TRBJ2-7 TRBV6-6 once CASGHDLREQYF TGTGCCAGCGGGCACGACCTGCGCGAGCAGTACTTC
TRBD2 14 TRBJ2-1 TRBV27 . CASSLGSWREQQFF TGTGCCAGCAGTTTAGGGAGTTGGCGGGAGCAGCAGTTCTTC
TRBD2 15 TRBJ2-7 TRBV7-8 . CASRNGLEIPYEQYF TGTGCCAGCAGGAATGGACTAGAGATCCCCTACGAGCAGTACTTC
TRBD2 19 TRBJ2-7 TRBV19 . CASSTGLSGSSGSSYEQYF TGTGCCAGTAGCACAGGGCTTTCGGGGTCTAGCGGGAGCTCCTACGAGCAGTACTTC
. 16 TRBJ2-2 TRBV7-8 . CASSLANRAGTGELFF TGTGCCAGCAGCTTAGCAAACAGGGCGGGTACCGGGGAGCTGTTTTTT
. 15 TRBJ2-5 TRBV6-1 . CASSEATGIQETQYF TGTGCCAGCAGTGAAGCTACAGGGATTCAAGAGACCCAGTACTTC
. 15 TRBJ2-7 TRBV27 few CASNPRRAATYEQYF TGTGCCAGCAATCCCCGGCGGGCGGCAACCTACGAGCAGTACTTC
TRBD1 16 TRBJ1-3 TRBV5-1 once CASSRTGGTSGNTIYF TGCGCCAGCAGCAGGACAGGGGGAACCTCTGGAAACACCATATATTTT
TRBD1 15 TRBJ1-2 TRBV28 . CASSSPGQGASGYTF TGTGCCAGCAGTTCCCCCGGGCAGGGGGCGTCTGGCTACACCTTC
. 13 TRBJ1-1 TRBV25-1 once CASSRHPNTEAFF TGTGCCAGCAGTAGACACCCGAACACTGAAGCTTTCTTT
. 14 TRBJ1-1 TRBV5-1 . CASSLGLLNTEAFF TGCGCCAGCAGCCTCGGACTTTTGAACACTGAAGCTTTCTTT
TRBD2 14 TRBJ2-7 TRBV28 . CASSGTSGLYEQYF TGTGCCAGTTCCGGGACTAGCGGGCTATACGAGCAGTACTTC
. 11 TRBJ2-5 TRBV20-1 . CSARLAETQYF TGCAGTGCTAGATTGGCCGAGACCCAGTACTTC
. 18 TRBJ2-1 TRBV28 . CASSSQPIDRINYNEQFF TGTGCCAGCAGTTCCCAGCCCATTGACAGGATTAACTACAATGAGCAGTTCTTC
. 17 TRBJ2-3 TRBV11-2 . CASSPHGRVISTDTQYF TGTGCCAGCAGCCCGCATGGCAGGGTGATAAGCACAGATACGCAGTATTTT
TRBD1 13 TRBJ1-1 TRBV27 few CAIGTAEGTEAFF TGTGCCATTGGGACAGCGGAAGGCACTGAAGCTTTCTTT
TRBD1 13 TRBJ2-7 TRBV30 . CAWDRARNYEQYF TGTGCCTGGGACAGGGCTCGTAACTACGAGCAGTACTTC
. 13 TRBJ2-3 TRBV7-2 . CASRQGPSDTQYF TGTGCCAGCAGACAGGGACCATCAGATACGCAGTATTTT
TRBD1 14 TRBJ1-5 TRBV5-1 few CASSPQGAAQPQHF TGCGCCAGCAGTCCGCAGGGGGCGGCTCAGCCCCAGCATTTT
TRBD1 14 TRBJ2-1 TRBV19 . CASNPGTGGHEQFF TGTGCCAGTAACCCCGGGACAGGGGGCCATGAGCAGTTCTTC
TRBD1 13 TRBJ2-7 TRBV6-6 . CASSSKTGAEQYF TGTGCCAGCAGTTCTAAGACAGGGGCCGAGCAGTACTTC
TRBD1 15 TRBJ1-2 TRBV7-3 . CASSKDPGQGYGYTF TGTGCCAGCAGCAAGGACCCGGGACAGGGCTATGGCTACACCTTC
TRBD1 15 TRBJ2-7 TRBV28 . CASSLGGTGGFEQYF TGTGCCAGCAGTTTAGGGGGGACAGGCGGTTTCGAGCAGTACTTC
. 13 TRBJ2-1 TRBV28 . CASIPPRGNEQFF TGTGCCAGCATCCCACCCCGGGGGAATGAGCAGTTCTTC
. 15 TRBJ1-1 TRBV10-3 . CAISESDKLNTEAFF TGTGCCATCAGTGAGTCTGACAAATTGAACACTGAAGCTTTCTTT
TRBD1 16 TRBJ1-6 TRBV9 . CASSPRGDRGVSPLHF TGTGCCAGCAGCCCAAGAGGGGACAGGGGTGTTTCACCCCTCCACTTT
. 13 TRBJ1-1 TRBV10-1 . CASRRQENTEAFF TGCGCCAGCAGGCGACAGGAAAACACTGAAGCTTTCTTT
. 14 TRBJ1-1 TRBV28 . CASSLLAGPTEAFF TGTGCCAGCAGTTTACTTGCAGGGCCCACTGAAGCTTTCTTT
TRBD1 15 TRBJ2-2 TRBV5-1 . CASSLDRGNTGELFF TGCGCCAGCAGCTTGGACAGGGGGAACACCGGGGAGCTGTTTTTT
. 14 TRBJ2-4 TRBV4-1 few CASSQLLAKNIQYF TGCGCCAGCAGCCAATTACTAGCCAAAAACATTCAGTACTTC
. 18 TRBJ2-5 TRBV7-9 . CASSLVVHRDTNKETQYF TGTGCCAGCAGCTTAGTGGTTCATCGGGACACAAATAAAGAGACCCAGTACTTC
. 14 TRBJ2-1 TRBV5-1 . CASSLQDIYNEQFF TGCGCCAGCAGCTTACAGGACATCTACAATGAGCAGTTCTTC
TRBD1 16 TRBJ1-4 TRBV5-1 . CASSPIGRGLEEKLFF TGCGCCAGCAGCCCGATCGGCAGGGGGCTCGAAGAAAAACTGTTTTTT
. 16 TRBJ1-2 TRBV28 . CASSSAGTGGSRGYTF TGTGCCAGCAGTTCGGCCGGGACTGGGGGGTCGAGGGGCTACACCTTC
TRBD1 15 TRBJ1-1 TRBV11-1 . CASSSWTGGITEAFF TGTGCCAGCAGCTCATGGACAGGGGGGATCACTGAAGCTTTCTTT
. 14 TRBJ1-4 TRBV4-1 . CASSQIFRAEKLFF TGCGCCAGCAGCCAAATCTTCAGGGCTGAAAAACTGTTTTTT